The entry below gives a single T cell receptor beta chain sequence along with its context. Its antigen is unidentified. The sample is drawn from a study of graft-versus-host responses after intestinal transplantation. Study-level background: All recipients were given anti-thymocyte globulin induction, and tacrolimus and steroids were then administered for 3 to 4 years.

TCRdb's copy holds only in-frame clones and misses some; the assay was immunoSEQ multiplex PCR. The profile shows 20,000 to 25,000 clones, roughly 94% of them singletons. Per germline, CDR1 SGDLS and CDR2 YYNGEE. The ends lost 3 bases at V and 0 bases at J; junction bases unmatched: 3. This CDR3 is 16 amino acids long. Study observations and caveats: GvH clones occurred in recipient marrow; some first appeared in ileum or blood. Graft-versus-host to host-versus-graft clonal ratios in allografts were high in patients with graft-donor T cell macrochimerism. Peak circulating GvH clone levels were associated with early post-transplant HvG declines.

V and J are TRBV9 and TRBJ2-2, with 9 bases that match TRBD1. This clonotype was sampled from a human patient who received an intestinal transplant, so some T cells may come from the graft donor. Material: PBMCs, obtained 156 days after intestinal transplant. In nucleotides, the CDR3 is TGTGCCAGCAGCGATGGACAGGGGACGAACACCGGGGAGCTGTTTTTT. Translated: CASSDGQGTNTGELFF.